Listed here are 23 T cell receptor beta chains from one sample, sequenced in a study of blood T cell repertoires in COVID-19. Using immunoSEQ multiplex PCR, the repertoire was profiled, and TCRdb retains in-frame clones only, with some absent. This sample yields roughly 42,000 clones, of which 88% are seen a single time; 3.7% belongs to the top ten. Sequences were obtained from peripheral blood. The receptors stem from a human donor in a cohort sampled during active COVID-19.

The chain couples TRBV9 to TRBJ2-5; a weak D match, TRBD2 (5 bases). V was pared by 0 bases and J by 4 bases, with 13 bases between. This CDR3 spans 15 amino acids. Per the germline V gene, CDR1 is SGDLS and CDR2 is YYNGEE. CDR3 sequence reads: CASSVGRNRGETQYF. CDR3 DNA sequence: TGTGCCAGCAGCGTAGGCAGGAACCGGGGAGAGACCCAGTACTTC.

The CDR3 nucleotides read TGTGCCACCAGTGTCCGGGAGTCCTACTCCTACGAGCAGTACTTC. Translating it yields CATSVRESYSYEQYF. The V call is TRBV24-1, the J call TRBJ2-7; possibly TRBD2 for D (6 bases). Germline V CDR1 and CDR2: KGHDR, SFDVKD. Trimming shortened V by 5 bases and J by 0 bases, and 13 bases separated the two germline ends. The CDR3 covers 15 residues.

CDR3 sequence (DNA): TGTGCCAGCGCTCGGGGACGGGGGGGCCTCAGTGAGCAGTTCTTC. This sequence encodes CASARGRGGLSEQFF. This rearrangement joins TRBV7-2 to TRBJ2-1, with TRBD2 matching 8 bases. CDR1 and CDR2 (germline): SGHTA, FQGNSA. J gave up 9 bases and V 8 bases, and 15 bases lay outside the gene matches. The CDR3 loop spans 15 amino acids.

The chain recombines TRBV7-9 with TRBJ1-1; D gene ambiguous. The CDR3 is 14 amino acids. The germline V gene encodes CDR1 SEHNR and CDR2 FQNEAQ (reference sequence). V was trimmed by 0 bases and J by 9 bases, leaving 14 bases between them. In nucleotides, the CDR3 is TGTGCCAGCAGCTTAGCGGAGGTCTTGGGTAAAGCTTTCTTT. Residues: CASSLAEVLGKAFF.

The CDR3 here is CASSPIYEQYF. The CDR3 DNA sequence: TGTGCCAGCAGTCCCATCTACGAGCAGTACTTC. V usage is TRBV28 and J usage is TRBJ2-7, with D hard to call. The CDR3 is 11 residues long. Trimming removed 5 bases at V and 3 bases at J, with 5 bases between. Germline V CDR1 and CDR2: MDHEN, SYDVKM.

The chain couples TRBV28 to TRBJ1-1; D ambiguous. V lost 3 bases to trimming and J lost 3 bases, with 8 bases between them. From germline, CDR1 is MDHEN and CDR2 SYDVKM. This CDR3 spans 13 amino acids. The CDR3 DNA is TGTGCCAGCAGTTTGAATCGGTACACTGAAGCTTTCTTT. Translated: CASSLNRYTEAFF.

The V gene is TRBV10-2, the J gene TRBJ2-7; TRBD2 might be the D (5 bases). CDR3 length equals 15 residues. The V gene lost 6 bases and the J gene lost 0 bases, with 15 bases spanning the gap. Germline values: CDR1 WSHSY, CDR2 SAAADI. The CDR3 reads CASRGLFRSSYEQYF. The DNA of the CDR3 is TGCGCCAGCAGAGGACTTTTCAGAAGCTCCTACGAGCAGTACTTC.

The chain employs TRBV2 and TRBJ1-4; D is uncertain. The CDR3 loop spans 16 amino acids. CDR1 is SNHLY and CDR2 is FYNNEI in the germline V gene. Trimming removed 2 bases at V and 7 bases at J, with 17 bases between. The CDR3 DNA sequence: TGTGCCAGCAGTGAACGGTCGGTGTCGGGAACTGAAAAACTGTTTTTT. Its translation is CASSERSVSGTEKLFF. The full variable domain, with the rest looked up from reference TRBV2 and TRBJ1-4, is EPEVTQTPSHQVTQMGQEVILRCVPISNHLYFYWYRQILGQKVEFLVSFYNNEISEKSEIFDDQFSVERPDGSNFTLKIRSTKLEDSAMYFCASSERSVSGTEKLFFGSGTQLSVL.

The chain uses TRBV30 and TRBJ2-7; 10 nucleotides line up with TRBD1. The CDR3 covers 14 residues. The germline CDR1 and CDR2 sequences are GTSNPN and SVGIG (reference sequence). V trimming: 2 bases; J trimming: 3 bases; junction bases outside the gene matches: 4. CDR3 coding DNA: TGTGCCTGGAGTTATGGGACAGGGGACTACGAGCAGTACTTC. Translation gives CAWSYGTGDYEQYF.

By sample fraction, this clone is medium-sized. This chain joins TRBV5-1 and TRBJ2-6; unclear D gene. The CDR3 sequence is 16 residues long. CDR1 SGHRS and CDR2 YFSETQ come from the germline V gene. With 4 bases removed from V and 0 bases from J, the gap between germline ends came to 11 bases. CDR3 residues: CASSRETSSGANVLTF. The CDR3 DNA sequence: TGCGCCAGCAGCCGTGAAACCAGCTCTGGGGCCAACGTCCTGACTTTC.

The chain carries TRBV15 and TRBJ1-2, with D perhaps TRBD1 (5 bases). Germline V gene data show CDR1 as LNHNV and CDR2 as YYDKDF (reference sequence). The CDR3 is 14 residues long. V was shortened by 0 bases and J by 5 bases, with 10 bases between the two germline ends. The CDR3 nucleotides read TGTGCCACCAGCAGAGAAGGTGGGGCATATGGCTACACCTTC. The encoded protein is CATSREGGAYGYTF.

As DNA, the CDR3 is TGTGCCAGTAGAGAACAGGGCACCTACGAGCAGTACTTC. It encodes CASREQGTYEQYF. The chain combines TRBV19 with TRBJ2-7, with D possibly being TRBD1 (6 bases). The germline V and J ends were trimmed by 6 bases and 2 bases, with 11 bases remaining between them. The CDR3 runs 13 residues. CDR1 and CDR2 (germline): LNHDA, SQIVND (reference sequence).

This chain connects TRBV5-4 to TRBJ1-1, with D uncertain. V was pared by 2 bases and J by 3 bases, with 8 bases between. This CDR3 spans 13 amino acids. Germline CDR1 and CDR2: SGHNT and YYREEE (reference sequence). The CDR3 DNA follows: TGTGCCAGCAGCTTTGCAGGCGACACTGAAGCTTTCTTT. Its protein product is CASSFAGDTEAFF. The full variable domain, its missing parts supplied by reference TRBV5-4 and TRBJ1-1, is ETGVTQSPTHLIKTRGQQVTLRCSSQSGHNTVSWYQQALGQGPQFIFQYYREEENGRGNFPPRFSGLQFPNYSSELNVNALELDDSALYLCASSFAGDTEAFFGQGTRLTVV.

This clone has just a few counts. This chain joins TRBV4-2 and TRBJ1-5; D unclear. Between the trimmed V and J ends, which lost 2 bases and 2 bases, there was a span of 4 bases. The CDR3 contains 13 residues. Germline V lookup: CDR1 LGHNA, CDR2 YNFKEQ. Written as DNA, the CDR3 is TGTGCCAGCAGCCAACCGGGCAATCAGCCCCAGCATTTT. It is translated as CASSQPGNQPQHF.

The genes are TRBV30 and TRBJ2-3; 9 bases agree with TRBD2. The CDR3 runs to 15 residues. The junction had 10 bases not matched to a gene; V was cut back by 4 bases and J by 5 bases. From germline, CDR1 is GTSNPN and CDR2 SVGIG (reference sequence). In DNA form, the CDR3 reads TGTGCCTGGACCCCTCGCGGGGGGGCCAAAGATACGCAGTATTTT. Translated: CAWTPRGGAKDTQYF.

The gene calls are TRBV16 and TRBJ1-4, with 7 bases fitting TRBD1. V lost 2 bases and J lost 5; bases outside the gene matches: 5. Germline assignment: CDR1 KGHSY and CDR2 FQNENV. CDR3 length: 15 residues. The CDR3 is CASSQNRGPNEKLFF. The CDR3 nucleotides are TGTGCCAGCAGCCAAAACAGGGGACCCAATGAAAAACTGTTTTTT.

The gene calls are TRBV19 and TRBJ1-3, with D hard to call. Trimming took 3 bases from V and 0 from J, leaving 15 bases between them. This CDR3 has 17 amino acids. CDR1 and CDR2 (germline): LNHDA, SQIVND (reference sequence). CDR3 protein: CASSISSLVSSGNTIYF. In DNA form, the CDR3 reads TGTGCCAGTAGTATCTCTTCTCTTGTGAGCTCTGGAAACACCATATATTTT.

This rearrangement joins TRBV4-3 to TRBJ2-3; the match to TRBD2 covers 11 bases. The J segment lost 0 bases and the V segment lost 1 base, leaving 6 bases of the junction unmatched. Per germline, CDR1 LGHNA and CDR2 YSLEER. This CDR3 comprises 18 residues. The CDR3 spells CASSQGYSGGVSTDTQYF. CDR3 DNA sequence: TGCGCCAGCAGCCAAGGGTATAGCGGGGGGGTTAGCACAGATACGCAGTATTTT.

The gene calls are TRBV18 and TRBJ2-7; D not resolved. The germline V gene has CDR1 KGHSH and CDR2 LQKENI. V was cut by 0 bases and J by 4 bases, with 7 bases left in between. The CDR3 extends over 13 amino acids. This CDR3 is CASSPPSAYEQYF. Here the CDR3 DNA reads TGTGCCAGCTCACCACCATCCGCGTACGAGCAGTACTTC.

The genes are TRBV5-1 and TRBJ2-1; 12 bases line up with TRBD2. This CDR3 spans 17 amino acids. The ends lost 4 bases at V and 5 bases at J; junction bases unmatched: 10. The germline V gene encodes CDR1 SGHRS and CDR2 YFSETQ. The DNA for the CDR3 is TGCGCCAGCAGCCTGGTTCCGACTAGCGGGGGACACAATGAGCAGTTCTTC. Translation gives CASSLVPTSGGHNEQFF.

The chain has TRBV10-3 and TRBJ2-1, with 13 bases matching TRBD2. CDR1 and CDR2 (germline): ENHRY, SYGVKD. This CDR3 region has 15 residues. The junction had 3 bases not matched to a gene; V was cut back by 4 bases and J by 6 bases. CDR3 protein: CAISVTSGRANEQFF. The CDR3 bases are TGTGCCATCAGTGTAACTAGCGGGAGGGCCAATGAGCAGTTCTTC.

The CDR3 bases are TGTGCCAGCAGCCAAGTAGGAGCGGGGGGAGAGACCCAGTACTTC. Its translation is CASSQVGAGGETQYF. The chain couples TRBV4-2 to TRBJ2-5, with 9 positions matching TRBD2. The CDR3 runs 15 residues. Per the germline V gene, CDR1 is LGHNA and CDR2 is YNFKEQ. V shed 1 base, J shed 4 bases, and the junction held 4 bases outside the gene matches.

The chain couples TRBV6-4 to TRBJ2-2; the match to TRBD1 covers 7 bases. V gave up 6 bases and J gave up 7 bases; unmatched junction bases: 8. This CDR3 contains 14 residues. CDR1 and CDR2 from the germline V gene are MRHNA and SNTAGT. DNA of the CDR3: TGTGCCAGCAGAGCTCAGGGGGATGACGGGGAGCTGTTTTTT. Protein: CASRAQGDDGELFF.